This note documents a single TCR beta chain sequence. Its antigen is currently not known. No clone much larger than this one lies a single base away; base qualities are absent. The data originate from a study of Tregs in tolerant kidney transplant recipients (dated by TCRdb to between 2018 and 2020). For the study in its entirety: TCRbeta sequencing was used in the study to identify donor-specific regulatory T cells before combined kidney and bone marrow transplantation, and the identified cells were then tracked after transplant. Several methods of expanding Tregs specific for an allogeneic donor were compared by TCRbeta repertoire sequencing in a few healthy controls.

Thawed PBMCs were FACS-sorted into unstimulated Tregs (CD4+CD25+CD127-), CD4+ non-Tregs (CD4+CD25-), CD4 cells and CD8 cells. Healthy control blood came either as purchased buffy coats or from healthy volunteers. Healthy control blood was processed to PBMCs by Ficoll density gradient and cryopreserved, and patient PBMCs were collected before and after transplant. Results and caveats for the whole study, not just this receptor: Because the study included only a small number of patients, the results must be confirmed in larger populations and under other immunosuppression protocols. Biological reproducibility was not directly addressed, though technical replication error appeared minimal. Expanding Tregs with activated donor B cells appeared to identify the most biologically relevant and donor-specific TCRbeta repertoire.

For TCRbeta CDR3 sequencing, genomic DNA was extracted from sorted cells using the QIAGEN DNeasy Blood and Tissue Kit. High-throughput TCRbeta CDR3 sequencing, including PCR amplification with bias correction and internal controls, was performed commercially through immunoSEQ. The paper's data handling went like this. A unique productive TCRbeta sequence was defined by the CDR3 nucleotide sequence when primers matched, and otherwise by the CDR3 amino acid sequence together with the Vbeta and Jbeta genes. Sorting error was corrected by removing sequences shared between sorted populations at a frequency ratio of 2:1 or less, and the remaining shared sequences were assigned to the higher population. Donor-reactive sequences were defined as at least 5-fold expanded in CFSE-low cells versus unstimulated cells, with frequency of at least 0.01% in CFSE-low cells. Repertoire divergence was quantified by Jensen-Shannon divergence calculated from the top 100 TCRbeta sequences ranked by frequency. For any sample with multiple sequencing runs, sorting error was corrected in each run separately before the runs were pooled. The clones in this table, taken by TCRdb from immuneACCESS, are in-frame only. Not every clone is retained; where verified, under half of the shortfall comes from an unresolved V gene, and the cause of the rest is unknown. That table is the source of V, J and clone size, and D and trimming were worked out from the DNA. Recorded for this sample are roughly 250,000 clones; roughly 84% of them occurred a single time. The ten largest clones add up to about 0.64% of the sample.

Taken from the germline V gene, the CDR1 and CDR2 loops are SNHLY and FYNNEI. Trimming removed 4 bases from V and 7 bases from J; the gene matches leave 5 bases unexplained. The CDR3 contains 15 residues, cysteine and phenylalanine counted. This entry keeps only the CDR3 DNA: 45 bases, framed from base 1. The sequenced sample consisted of CD4+ T cells from blood. This receptor was taken from a human donor in good health. The chain was built from TRBV2 and TRBJ2-2; 11 bases in the middle match TRBD2. Read as DNA, the sequence is TGTGCCAGCAGTGGAGGACTAGCGGGCCTCGGGGAGCTGTTTTTT. Its amino acids are CASSGGLAGLGELFF.